The present T cell receptor beta chain was sequenced within a study of long-term antiretroviral therapy in people with HIV. Study-wide results and limits: Collection of the blood, which took place between the mid-2000s and the late 2010s, possibly occurred under older ART regimens. Clones with expansion before ART led the repertoire at all time points.

This clone was recorded only once. What it recognizes is unknown. Sequencing relied on immunoSEQ assay v3.0, run at survey level. Measured with immunoSEQ multiplex PCR; TCRdb has only the in-frame clones, and not every one. The data hold about 7,800 clones, with around 79% observed a single time. With 0 bases removed from V and 12 bases from J, the gap between germline ends came to 18 bases. There are 16 residues in the CDR3. Germline CDR1 and CDR2: MNHEY and SVGAGI. The genes are TRBV6-5 and TRBJ1-6; a weak D match, TRBD1 (5 bases). The receptor was isolated from a man aged 40-50 years with HIV. This material consisted of unsorted PBMCs, taken 0.6 years before starting antiretroviral therapy. The CDR3 is CASSYSGANLLRPLHF. CDR3 coding DNA: TGTGCCAGCAGTTACTCCGGGGCTAATCTCCTTCGACCCCTCCACTTT.